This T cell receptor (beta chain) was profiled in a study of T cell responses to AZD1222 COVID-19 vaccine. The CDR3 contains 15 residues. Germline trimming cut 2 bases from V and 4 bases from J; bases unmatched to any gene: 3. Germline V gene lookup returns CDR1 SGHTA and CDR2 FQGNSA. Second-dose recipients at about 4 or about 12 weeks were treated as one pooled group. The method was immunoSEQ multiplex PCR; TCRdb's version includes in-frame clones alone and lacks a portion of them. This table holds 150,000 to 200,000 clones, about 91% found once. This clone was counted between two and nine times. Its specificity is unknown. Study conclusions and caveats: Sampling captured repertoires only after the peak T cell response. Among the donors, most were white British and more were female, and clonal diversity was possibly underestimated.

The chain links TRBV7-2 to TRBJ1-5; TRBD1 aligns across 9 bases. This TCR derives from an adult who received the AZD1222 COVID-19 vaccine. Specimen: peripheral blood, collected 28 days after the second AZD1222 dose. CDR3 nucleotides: TGTGCCAGCAGCTTATGGACAGGGGAAAATCAGCCCCAGCATTTT. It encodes CASSLWTGENQPQHF.